The sequence of this T cell receptor beta chain was determined in a study of T cells in tuberculosis. Time point in this sample: new active TB diagnosis, blood taken before or within 7 days of starting treatment. Germline assignment: CDR1 SGHKS and CDR2 YYEKEE (reference sequence). V gave up 3 bases and J gave up 5 bases, with 17 bases separating them. CDR3 size: 15 residues. Some clones are missing from TCRdb's copy, which holds only in-frame ones; the method was immunoSEQ multiplex PCR. The sample holds tens of thousands of clones; 70% to 90% are singletons and the top ten take roughly 5.4%. This TCR was recovered from an adult with tuberculosis. The sequencing used PBMCs, collected at tuberculosis diagnosis. The chain uses TRBV5-5 and TRBJ1-2, with D possibly being TRBD1 (6 bases). The CDR3 sequence: CASSSPDFRGYGYTF. The CDR3 DNA is TGTGCCAGCAGCTCCCCGGACTTTAGGGGGTATGGCTACACCTTC. Looking up the rest from reference TRBV5-5 and TRBJ1-2 gives the full variable domain: DAGVTQSPTHLIKTRGQQVTLRCSPISGHKSVSWYQQVLGQGPQFIFQYYEKEERGRGNFPDRFSARQFPNYSSELNVNALLLGDSALYLCASSSPDFRGYGYTFGSGTRLTVV.